A selection of T cell receptor beta chains follows, all from one sample in a study of blood T cell repertoires in COVID-19. The table came from immunoSEQ multiplex PCR; TCRdb's copy has only in-frame clones and leaves some out. The data hold 200,000 or so clones, with approximately 90% observed a single time. Sequencing was done on a sample of peripheral blood. Every receptor here comes from a woman in her thirties or forties who had recovered from COVID-19. Both conserved end residues are part of each CDR3. Fields, in order: CDR3 DNA, CDR3 protein, clone size, J gene, V gene, D gene. A D gene is named only where the DNA matches it firmly. Size is stated for part of the rows, as once, few or many counts, or as a class when the clone is expanded.

CDR3 DNA: TGTGCCAGCAGCTTAGACCCGGGACAGGCAAAAGATACGCAGTATTTT
CDR3 protein: CASSLDPGQAKDTQYF
clone size: -
J gene: TRBJ2-3
V gene: TRBV7-9
D gene: TRBD1

CDR3 DNA: TGTGCCAGCAGCCCCGGGACAGGGGACAATGAGCAGTTCTTC
CDR3 protein: CASSPGTGDNEQFF
clone size: once
J gene: TRBJ2-1
V gene: TRBV3-1/TRBV3-2
D gene: TRBD1

CDR3 DNA: TGTGCCAGCAGCCAAGAGGTTGGGCAGGGGAACACTGAAGCTTTCTTT
CDR3 protein: CASSQEVGQGNTEAFF
clone size: -
J gene: TRBJ1-1
V gene: TRBV4-2
D gene: -

CDR3 DNA: TGTGCCAGCAGCCAAAGGACTAGCGGGAGGGACTCCGCAGATACGCAGTATTTT
CDR3 protein: CASSQRTSGRDSADTQYF
clone size: once
J gene: TRBJ2-3
V gene: TRBV3-1/TRBV3-2
D gene: TRBD2

CDR3 DNA: TGTGCCAGCAGCCAAGGGAGGACTAGCGGGAAGACCCAGTACTTC
CDR3 protein: CASSQGRTSGKTQYF
clone size: -
J gene: TRBJ2-5
V gene: TRBV14
D gene: TRBD2

CDR3 DNA: TGTGCCAGCAGCCTAGCGGGAGGCGATACGCAGTATTTT
CDR3 protein: CASSLAGGDTQYF
clone size: -
J gene: TRBJ2-3
V gene: TRBV7-3
D gene: TRBD2

CDR3 DNA: TGTGCCAGCACTCTATCTTCCGACAGTAACACCGGGGAGCTGTTTTTT
CDR3 protein: CASTLSSDSNTGELFF
clone size: -
J gene: TRBJ2-2
V gene: TRBV28
D gene: -

CDR3 DNA: TGTGCCAGCAGCCTTAACAGCGGGAGCTCCTACGAGCAGTACTTC
CDR3 protein: CASSLNSGSSYEQYF
clone size: -
J gene: TRBJ2-7
V gene: TRBV3-1/TRBV3-2
D gene: TRBD2

CDR3 DNA: TGTGCCAGCAGCCTCCATTCGGGGGGAGTAACAGATACGCAGTATTTT
CDR3 protein: CASSLHSGGVTDTQYF
clone size: -
J gene: TRBJ2-3
V gene: TRBV7-9
D gene: TRBD2

CDR3 DNA: TGTGCCAGCAGTTTATGGCTATCGGGCCCGCGACTAGCGGGATATGACGAGGGCACAGATACGCAGTATTTT
CDR3 protein: CASSLWLSGPRLAGYDEGTDTQYF
clone size: once
J gene: TRBJ2-3
V gene: TRBV28
D gene: TRBD2

CDR3 DNA: TGCGCCAGTAACCCGGGGGGGACTAGCGAAGAGACCCAGTACTTC
CDR3 protein: CASNPGGTSEETQYF
clone size: -
J gene: TRBJ2-5
V gene: TRBV5-1
D gene: TRBD2

CDR3 DNA: TGCGCCAGCAGCTTGAACCGGCCAGGGGTTGGAAACACCATATATTTT
CDR3 protein: CASSLNRPGVGNTIYF
clone size: -
J gene: TRBJ1-3
V gene: TRBV5-1
D gene: -

CDR3 DNA: TGTGCCAGCAGCTTCGGGTCAGGGCAAGAGACCCAGTACTTC
CDR3 protein: CASSFGSGQETQYF
clone size: -
J gene: TRBJ2-5
V gene: TRBV5-6
D gene: -